One sample yielded the 22 T cell receptor beta chains listed below, sequenced in a study of sequential checkpoint blockade in melanoma. Stated treatment: randomized to nivolumab then ipilimumab (arm A) or the reverse (arm B). The repertoire was sequenced with immunoSEQ multiplex PCR; TCRdb's copy has only in-frame clones and lacks some. The top ten hold around 25% of the sample, which has around 20,000 clones, approximately 79% seen once. The input for sequencing was CD8+ T cells sorted from blood (inferred from file names), taken from a patient given nivolumab and ipilimumab in sequence. The receptor source for this set is a human donor with melanoma.

V is TRBV28 and J is TRBJ2-1; D remains ambiguous. Trimming took 3 bases from V and 5 from J, leaving 8 bases between them. The CDR3 has 13 residues. Germline CDR1 MDHEN, CDR2 SYDVKM. The CDR3 spells CASSFSGDNEQFF. CDR3 sequence (DNA): TGTGCCAGCAGTTTCTCCGGTGACAATGAGCAGTTCTTC.

The chain joins TRBV9 to TRBJ2-7; 9 nucleotides agree with TRBD1. The CDR3 spans 15 residues. V lost 3 bases and J lost 7; bases outside the gene matches: 11. Germline assignment: CDR1 SGDLS and CDR2 YYNGEE. The DNA for the CDR3 is TGTGCCAGCAGCGCATCCGGGACAGGGATCGGGGAGCAGTACTTC. Residues: CASSASGTGIGEQYF.

J is TRBJ2-1 and V is TRBV5-6; D remains unclear. Germline V gene lookup returns CDR1 SGHDT and CDR2 YYEEEE. The CDR3 is 17 amino acids. V lost 0 bases to trimming and J lost 4 bases, with 17 bases between them. The CDR3 DNA reads as TGTGCCAGCAGCTTGGACACTCAGGTGGTCGGATACAATGAGCAGTTCTTC. This encodes CASSLDTQVVGYNEQFF.

This chain uses TRBV19 with TRBJ1-2; no clear D gene. Per germline, CDR1 LNHDA and CDR2 SQIVND (reference sequence). V lost 7 bases, J lost 4 bases, and 13 bases lay in between. The length of the CDR3 is 13 residues. The CDR3 coding sequence is TGTGCCAGTAATCCGACACCCCGCTATGGCTACACCTTC. Protein sequence: CASNPTPRYGYTF.

The V call is TRBV13, the J call TRBJ2-3, with 9 bases identical to TRBD1. The CDR3 covers 16 residues. The ends lost 4 bases at V and 4 bases at J; junction bases unmatched: 9. Germline V gives CDR1 PRHDT, CDR2 FYEKMQ (reference sequence). CDR3 in DNA: TGTGCCAGCAGCTGGCTGGGACAGGGTAGGTCAGATACGCAGTATTTT. It is translated as CASSWLGQGRSDTQYF.

This clone came up a few times. The chain carries TRBV11-2 and TRBJ1-1, with D perhaps matching TRBD1 (5 bases). The V end lost 3 bases, the J end lost 0 bases, and 8 bases lay between the germline ends. Germline V gene sequence: CDR1 SGHAT, CDR2 FQNNGV. This CDR3 contains 14 residues. The CDR3 nucleotides read TGTGCCAGCAGCTTTGGACAATTGAACACTGAAGCTTTCTTT. Protein sequence: CASSFGQLNTEAFF.

The V gene is TRBV5-8, the J gene TRBJ1-5; 7 bases fit TRBD1. The ends lost 4 bases at V and 7 bases at J; junction bases unmatched: 17. The CDR3 sequence is 17 residues long. Germline CDR1 SGHTS, CDR2 YDEGEE. CDR3 DNA sequence: TGTGCCAGCAGCCACTACCGAGGGGGCGCATATTGGCAGCCCCAGCATTTT. Translating gives CASSHYRGGAYWQPQHF. The complete variable domain, with remaining parts taken from reference TRBV5-8 and TRBJ1-5, reads EAGVTQSPTHLIKTRGQQATLRCSPISGHTSVYWYQQALGLGLQFLLWYDEGEERNRGNFPPRFSGRQFPNYSSELNVNALELEDSALYLCASSHYRGGAYWQPQHFGDGTRLSIL.

The genes are TRBV2 and TRBJ2-1; D may be TRBD2 (6 bases). Germline V CDR1 and CDR2: SNHLY, FYNNEI. The V end lost 8 bases, the J end lost 9 bases, and 26 bases lay between the germline ends. The CDR3 runs to 16 residues. The CDR3 protein is CASWAFLGLPGVEQFF. DNA of the CDR3: TGTGCCAGCTGGGCCTTTCTAGGGCTGCCGGGGGTTGAGCAGTTCTTC.

This clone was seen just once. The chain links TRBV2 to TRBJ2-2; TRBD2 agrees at 8 bases. Germline CDR1 SNHLY, CDR2 FYNNEI. CDR3 length: 15 residues. V was pared by 6 bases and J by 4 bases, with 7 bases of the junction left unmatched. The CDR3 reads CASSWTSPGTGELFF. For the CDR3, the DNA is TGTGCCAGCAGCTGGACTAGCCCGGGCACCGGGGAGCTGTTTTTT.

In its sample, this clone was seen once. The V call is TRBV7-2, the J call TRBJ2-7, with no clear D. The CDR3 covers 13 residues. Trimming took off 1 base at V and 2 bases at J, with 6 bases between the two ends. Germline assignment: CDR1 SGHTA and CDR2 FQGNSA. CDR3 sequence reads: CASSLVNPYEQYF. The CDR3 DNA is TGTGCCAGCAGCTTAGTAAATCCCTACGAGCAGTACTTC.

The chain uses TRBV27 and TRBJ2-7, with D possibly being TRBD1 (6 bases). This CDR3 is built from 14 residues. V gave up 2 bases and J gave up 3 bases, with 11 bases separating them. Germline CDR1 MNHEY, CDR2 SMNVEV (reference sequence). This CDR3 reads CASSLVLGGYEQYF. For the CDR3, the DNA is TGTGCCAGCAGTTTAGTATTAGGGGGCTACGAGCAGTACTTC.

The chain joins TRBV18 to TRBJ2-7, with 8 bases lining up with TRBD2. Germline CDR1 reads KGHSH; CDR2 reads LQKENI. CDR3 length: 15 residues. Trimming cost V 2 bases and J 2 bases; bases outside gene matches: 5. The CDR3 here is CASSPELAETYEQYF. The CDR3 nucleotides read TGTGCCAGCTCACCAGAACTAGCGGAAACCTACGAGCAGTACTTC.

This clone has more than one count but fewer than ten. This chain joins TRBV4-3 and TRBJ2-7; 8 positions agree with TRBD2. The CDR3 extends over 15 amino acids. The germline CDR1 and CDR2 sequences are LGHNA and YSLEER. V shed 4 bases and J 1 base; nucleotides not matched to a gene: 6. The chain's CDR3 is CASSPLAGSSYEQYF. CDR3 DNA sequence: TGCGCCAGCAGCCCCCTAGCGGGTTCTTCCTACGAGCAGTACTTC.

The chain couples TRBV27 to TRBJ2-2; perhaps TRBD1 as D (6 bases). This CDR3 has 13 amino acids. Trimming pared 6 bases from V and 4 bases from J, leaving 9 bases between. The germline CDR1 and CDR2 sequences are MNHEY and SMNVEV (reference sequence). The CDR3 loop reads CASSPGATGELFF. The CDR3 DNA reads TGTGCCAGCAGCCCAGGGGCCACCGGGGAGCTGTTTTTT.

The rearrangement links TRBV4-3 to TRBJ2-2; 7 nucleotides agree with TRBD1. The germline V gene encodes CDR1 LGHNA and CDR2 YSLEER. The trim removed 0 bases at V and 6 bases at J, leaving 1 base unmatched. This CDR3 contains 14 residues. In nucleotides, the CDR3 is TGCGCCAGCAGCCAAGAAGGGGGCGCCGGGGAGCTGTTTTTT. Its translation is CASSQEGGAGELFF.

This chain connects TRBV7-8 to TRBJ2-7; D call uncertain. This CDR3 has 12 amino acids. Deletions cut 1 base from V and 5 bases from J, with 6 bases between. Per germline, CDR1 SGHVS and CDR2 FQNEAQ. In nucleotides, the CDR3 is TGTGCCAGCAGCTTAGGAGTCCACGAGCAGTACTTC. It encodes CASSLGVHEQYF.

The chain joins TRBV6-5 to TRBJ2-4, with 8 bases aligning to TRBD1. Per the germline V gene, CDR1 is MNHEY and CDR2 is SVGAGI. CDR3 length: 15 residues. V was clipped by 10 bases and J by 0 bases; unmatched bases: 8. Here the CDR3 DNA reads TGTGCCACCGTAGGACAGGGCCTAGCCAAAAACATTCAGTACTTC. This gives the protein CATVGQGLAKNIQYF.

The chain has TRBV7-9 and TRBJ2-5; 8 nucleotides agree with TRBD1. The V gene end was trimmed by 3 bases and the J gene end by 4 bases; junction bases not matched to a gene: 1. The CDR3 extends over 13 amino acids. Germline V gives CDR1 SEHNR, CDR2 FQNEAQ (reference sequence). CDR3 region: CASSLQGAETQYF. DNA for the CDR3: TGTGCCAGCAGCTTGCAGGGGGCAGAGACCCAGTACTTC.

The rearrangement uses TRBV27 and TRBJ2-7; 8 bases match TRBD1. The CDR3 is 17 amino acids. After removal of 3 bases from V and 2 bases from J, the junction contained 12 bases not matched to a gene. Germline V gives CDR1 MNHEY, CDR2 SMNVEV (reference sequence). The CDR3 is CASSFSSGTGATYEQYF. The DNA for the CDR3 is TGTGCCAGCAGTTTTAGTTCCGGGACAGGAGCTACCTACGAGCAGTACTTC.

The chain is built from TRBV6-5 and TRBJ2-5, with 7 bases matching TRBD1. TRBJ2-7 explains the end of the DNA better; the J call may be wrong. Germline lookup yields CDR1 MNHEY and CDR2 SVGAGI. This CDR3 region has 15 residues. For the CDR3, the DNA is TGTGCCAGCAGTTACTCTTACGGGACAGCCTACGAGCAGTACTTC. It codes for CASSYSYGTAYEQYF.

A word on this clone: Other DNA sequences in the sample encode the same CDR3. V and J are TRBV27 and TRBJ2-7; D possibly corresponds to TRBD1 (6 bases). CDR3 length equals 16 residues. V was trimmed by 10 bases and J by 0 bases, leaving 22 bases between them. Germline V gives CDR1 MNHEY, CDR2 SMNVEV (reference sequence). The CDR3 sequence is CAIPRWGTPSSYEQYF. CDR3 DNA sequence: TGTGCCATCCCCCGATGGGGGACACCGAGCTCCTACGAGCAGTACTTC.

The chain couples TRBV5-8 to TRBJ2-5; 9 bases align to TRBD1. The CDR3 length is 13 residues. Per germline, CDR1 SGHTS and CDR2 YDEGEE. Losses at the gene ends were 2 bases for V and 11 bases for J; bases not matched to a gene: 7. The CDR3 sequence is CASSLQGAQEQYF. CDR3 nucleotides: TGTGCCAGCAGCTTACAGGGGGCGCAGGAGCAGTACTTC.